Listed here is a single T cell receptor (beta chain). Antigen: not known. TEMRA cells were enriched by FACS, and CD4+ and CD8+ T cells were negatively isolated. The V gene lost 2 bases and the J gene lost 0 bases, with 16 bases spanning the gap. The V gene's germline CDR1 is SGHAT and CDR2 FQNNGV. The CDR3 is 17 amino acids. About 0.45 to 1 ug RNA was reverse transcribed with random hexamers. Across 54 Vbeta and 13 Jbeta, TCR beta CDR3 was amplified with immunoSEQ multiplex PCR. TCRdb independently ran MiXCR on the immunoSEQ multiplex PCR reads; one entry per CDR3 protein. The sample records tens of thousands of distinct CDR3 sequences, 80% to 95% being singletons. The data derive from a study of CD8 T cells in Susac syndrome. Study observations and caveats: The authors acknowledged that the study's TCR sequencing and HLA analysis involved relatively few individuals.

The rearrangement uses TRBV11-2 and TRBJ2-5; possibly TRBD2 for D (5 bases). The sequence was collected from a human donor in good health. The source material was CD8+ T cells from PBMCs. The CDR3 bases are TGTGCCAGCAGCTTAACTGGCGCGGGCACCTACCAAGAGACCCAGTACTTC. This encodes CASSLTGAGTYQETQYF.